This record looks at one TCR beta chain sequence and its context. What it binds is not known. The data derive from a study of OX40 agonist ivuxolimab in advanced cancers. Study-wide context: People in dose escalation had one of these cancers: hepatocellular carcinoma, melanoma, renal cell or head and neck cancer.

TCRdb keeps only in-frame clones here, not all; method: immunoSEQ multiplex PCR. The sample lists under 150,000 clones; 90% were seen once. Study outcomes and limitations: There were, on average, more expanded clones in CD8+ T cells than in CD4+.

Sequences were derived from CD4+ or CD8+ T cells sorted from blood, sampled in a trial of the OX40 agonist ivuxolimab. This clonotype was sampled from an adult with an advanced solid tumor such as melanoma, head and neck, liver or kidney cancer.

DNA of the CDR3: TGTGCCAGCAGCCCAGATTTCCCGGGGCGTGCTAACTATGGCTACACCTTC. This sequence encodes CASSPDFPGRANYGYTF. This chain connects TRBV7-2 to TRBJ1-2; weak D call: TRBD1 (5 bases). This CDR3 comprises 17 residues. The V and J ends lost 5 bases and 0 bases respectively, with 19 bases between them. Germline CDR1 is SGHTA and CDR2 is FQGNSA.